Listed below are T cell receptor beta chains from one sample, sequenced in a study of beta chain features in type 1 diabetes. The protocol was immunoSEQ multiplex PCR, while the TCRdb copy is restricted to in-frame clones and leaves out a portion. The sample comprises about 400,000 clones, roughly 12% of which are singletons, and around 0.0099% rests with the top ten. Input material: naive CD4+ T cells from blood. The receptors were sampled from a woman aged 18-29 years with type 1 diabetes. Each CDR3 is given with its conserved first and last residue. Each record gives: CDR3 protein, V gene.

CDR3aa: CASSVSDTEQFF
v_gene: TRBV9

CDR3aa: CASSPDSGGGEQFF
v_gene: TRBV18

CDR3aa: CATSRAGTENTGELFF
v_gene: TRBV15

CDR3aa: CASGLASYNEQFF
v_gene: TRBV28

CDR3aa: CASSLEVGGLAKNIQYF
v_gene: TRBV7-3

CDR3aa: CASSPPGGQNIQYF
v_gene: TRBV7-2

CDR3aa: CAITPGQGNQPQHF
v_gene: TRBV10-3

CDR3aa: CASSLTGGAFTEAFF
v_gene: TRBV7-2

CDR3aa: CASSLEGDSSLHF
v_gene: TRBV7-9

CDR3aa: CASSPEVWLADKETQYF
v_gene: TRBV7-8

CDR3aa: CASSLAVRTDTQYF
v_gene: TRBV7-9

CDR3aa: CASSPLRGPSYGYTF
v_gene: TRBV7-9

CDR3aa: CASSPGGALQSYEQYF
v_gene: TRBV9

CDR3aa: CASSVGGVTRGTEAFF
v_gene: TRBV5-1